These T cell receptor beta chains were read from a single sample in a study of early T cells in non-severe SARS-CoV-2 infection. TCRdb passed the 5' RACE reads through MiXCR, listing each CDR3 protein once. This sample has about 58,000 distinct CDR3 sequences, with 12% found just once. Sequencing input: whole blood. These receptors originate from an adult who was a healthcare worker with PCR-confirmed SARS-CoV-2 infection or an uninfected control (not recorded which). The CDR3 runs from the conserved cysteine through the conserved F or W.

CDR3: CASSSRDKNTEAFF
V: TRBV5-4
J: TRBJ1-1

CDR3: CASSPTDGRQPQHF
V: TRBV4-1
J: TRBJ1-5

CDR3: CASSFVKGRGQPQHF
V: TRBV5-8
J: TRBJ1-5

CDR3: CASSLHGNSNQPQHF
V: TRBV7-6
J: TRBJ1-5

CDR3: CAISVGHPNEQFF
V: TRBV10-3
J: TRBJ2-1

CDR3: CASSFTGQVGGYTF
V: TRBV6-5
J: TRBJ1-2

CDR3: CASSFRRTNYGYTF
V: TRBV7-2
J: TRBJ1-2

CDR3: CASSYTSSGANVLTF
V: TRBV7-6
J: TRBJ2-6

CDR3: CASSSRNNLRGANVLTF
V: TRBV13
J: TRBJ2-6

CDR3: CASSLDNSRYTQYF
V: TRBV11-3
J: TRBJ2-3

CDR3: CASSSGQYNSPLHF
V: TRBV19
J: TRBJ1-6

CDR3: CSARDTYSTGELFF
V: TRBV20-1
J: TRBJ2-2

CDR3: CASSHRTSGRANEQFF
V: TRBV4-2
J: TRBJ2-1

CDR3: CASSLQGYYEQYF
V: TRBV23-1
J: TRBJ2-7

CDR3: CASSPSGGSFSEELFF
V: TRBV4-2
J: TRBJ2-2

CDR3: CASSVVGNYGYTF
V: TRBV28
J: TRBJ1-2

CDR3: CASSGGQGISGANVLTF
V: TRBV9
J: TRBJ2-6

CDR3: CASSPGRGAGTDTQYF
V: TRBV11-2
J: TRBJ2-3

CDR3: CATSGPYSSGANVLTF
V: TRBV19
J: TRBJ2-6

CDR3: CASSQDPRGLGETQYF
V: TRBV4-1
J: TRBJ2-5

CDR3: CSVGVEQFF
V: TRBV29-1
J: TRBJ2-1

CDR3: CASSPPGTSGRAGVDNEQFF
V: TRBV12-3/TRBV12-4
J: TRBJ2-1

CDR3: CASSGTPSNQPQHF
V: TRBV2
J: TRBJ1-5

CDR3: CASSPQAQYF
V: TRBV28
J: TRBJ2-5

CDR3: CASSPRAPMNTEAFF
V: TRBV6-2/TRBV6-3
J: TRBJ1-1

CDR3: CASSLLGTQYF
V: TRBV7-2
J: TRBJ2-3

CDR3: CASSDTLQETQYF
V: TRBV10-1
J: TRBJ2-5

CDR3: CSVEGQGFDYGYTF
V: TRBV29-1
J: TRBJ1-2

CDR3: CASSLEAGPNYEQYF
V: TRBV5-8
J: TRBJ2-7

CDR3: CASSLGQPTGELFF
V: TRBV7-9
J: TRBJ2-2

CDR3: CASSLRGAGGYTF
V: TRBV28
J: TRBJ1-2

CDR3: CSVPPGPQAAQYF
V: TRBV29-1
J: TRBJ2-3

CDR3: CSVGLGAYNEQFF
V: TRBV29-1
J: TRBJ2-1

CDR3: CATSEPGTGERDTQYF
V: TRBV24-1
J: TRBJ2-3

CDR3: CASTRGVEQYF
V: TRBV19
J: TRBJ2-7

CDR3: CASSEVQGAGDTQYF
V: TRBV6-1
J: TRBJ2-3

CDR3: CSARDSGGVYEQYF
V: TRBV20-1
J: TRBJ2-7

CDR3: CASSEWGNQPQHF
V: TRBV2
J: TRBJ1-5

CDR3: CASSTPWRGALQQFF
V: TRBV6-5
J: TRBJ2-1

CDR3: CASSQEALWTGELFF
V: TRBV6-2/TRBV6-3
J: TRBJ2-2

CDR3: CASSSGTGGLETQYF
V: TRBV5-5
J: TRBJ2-5

CDR3: CASSPRLAAGPTDTQYF
V: TRBV28
J: TRBJ2-3

CDR3: CSAENGMNTEAFF
V: TRBV20-1
J: TRBJ1-1

CDR3: CASSHQGPGANVLTF
V: TRBV3-1
J: TRBJ2-6

CDR3: CASSVHAGQENTEAFF
V: TRBV9
J: TRBJ1-1

CDR3: CAISQAGQDTQYF
V: TRBV10-3
J: TRBJ2-3

CDR3: CASKGRTLNTGELFF
V: TRBV2
J: TRBJ2-2

CDR3: CASSYRDNYEQYF
V: TRBV5-1
J: TRBJ2-7

CDR3: CASSQDGTGGQRGQFF
V: TRBV4-2
J: TRBJ2-1

CDR3: CASRYRNSPLHF
V: TRBV19
J: TRBJ1-6

CDR3: CSVRTGPGANVLTF
V: TRBV29-1
J: TRBJ2-6

CDR3: CSVDREGTREQYF
V: TRBV29-1
J: TRBJ2-7

CDR3: CASSRFNEQYF
V: TRBV28
J: TRBJ2-7

CDR3: CASSPRTPPYEQYF
V: TRBV7-2
J: TRBJ2-7

CDR3: CSALRQGAEKLFF
V: TRBV29-1
J: TRBJ1-4

CDR3: CASTDWGQGRSNTGELFF
V: TRBV5-1
J: TRBJ2-2

CDR3: CASSFPLRAQHF
V: TRBV28
J: TRBJ1-5

CDR3: CGTARGGGLGEAFF
V: TRBV12-3/TRBV12-4
J: TRBJ1-1

CDR3: CASSPTSVNYNEQFF
V: TRBV18
J: TRBJ2-1